This T cell receptor (beta chain) stems from a study of vaccination and CD4 T cells after COVID-19. With the Oncomine TCR Beta short-read assay, DNA from cultured CD4+ T cells was sequenced. TCRdb used MiXCR to reprocess the PCR reads, holding one entry per CDR3 protein. The sample has more than 15,000 distinct CDR3 sequences; approximately 45% are singletons. As to treatment: roughly 10-day PBMC culture with coronavirus spike peptide pools or control peptides (ViraFEST assay). The length of the CDR3 is 13 residues. From germline, CDR1 is DFQATT and CDR2 SNEGSKA (reference sequence). Losses at the gene ends were 3 bases for V and 8 bases for J; bases not matched to a gene: 3. Only a few counts were recorded for this clonotype. What it binds is not known.

The chain links TRBV20-1 to TRBJ1-6; 8 nucleotides line up with TRBD1. The sequence derives from a human donor who had recovered from COVID-19. The sequencing used CD4+ T cells from blood, cultured in vitro, collected before SARS-CoV-2 vaccination. CDR3 bases: TGCAGTGCTAGGCCAGGGGGCGATTCACCCCTCCACTTT. Translating it yields CSARPGGDSPLHF.